This TCR beta chain was profiled in a study of shared clonotypes between healthy human individuals. The authors distributed each subset's genomic DNA evenly over several immunoSEQ plates. Produced via immunoSEQ multiplex PCR; TCRdb's table is partial and in-frame only. The sample records roughly 450,000 clones, roughly 78% being singletons. The V end lost 2 bases, the J end lost 4 bases, and 11 bases lay between the germline ends. The CDR3 is 14 residues long. Germline V CDR1 and CDR2: MNHEY, SMNVEV (reference sequence). The chain is built from TRBV27 and TRBJ1-1; a weak D match, TRBD1 (5 bases). The receptor's source is a woman between 40 and 50 years old in good health. Some clones in this sample may be carry-over from other donors' samples. Sequencing input: PBMCs. The CDR3 reads CASSLRLGVTEAFF. CDR3 nucleotides: TGTGCCAGCAGTTTAAGGTTGGGGGTCACTGAAGCTTTCTTT.